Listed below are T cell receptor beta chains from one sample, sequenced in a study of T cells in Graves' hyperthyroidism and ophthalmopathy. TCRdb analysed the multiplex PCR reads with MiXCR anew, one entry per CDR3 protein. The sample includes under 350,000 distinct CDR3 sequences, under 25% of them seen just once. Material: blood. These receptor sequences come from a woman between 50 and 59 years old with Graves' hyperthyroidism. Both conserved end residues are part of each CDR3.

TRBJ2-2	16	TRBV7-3	CASSLQPGTNTGGLFF
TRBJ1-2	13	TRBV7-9	CASTRGPNYGYTF
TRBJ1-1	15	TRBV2	CASSQPTGMNTEAFF
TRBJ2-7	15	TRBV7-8	CASSLARVGGYEQYF
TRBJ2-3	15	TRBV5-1	CASSSQTGGADTQYF
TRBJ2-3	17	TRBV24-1	CATSGVGTGEITDTQYF
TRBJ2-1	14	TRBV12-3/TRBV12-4	CASRAWRRYNEQFF
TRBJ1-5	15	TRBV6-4	CASSEDRGPNQPQHF
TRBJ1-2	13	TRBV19	CASSTGSNYGYTF
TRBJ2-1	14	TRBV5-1	CASTPGGPYNEQFF
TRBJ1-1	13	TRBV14	CAGSLGGTSEAFF
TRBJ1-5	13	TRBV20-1	CSAYRGSNQPQHF
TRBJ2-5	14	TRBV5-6	CASSWGQGAKTQYF
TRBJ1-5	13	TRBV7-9	CASSLLGREPQHF
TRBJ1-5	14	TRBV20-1	CSAAGHVSNQPQHF
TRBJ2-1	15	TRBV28	CASSLIQHPYNEQFF
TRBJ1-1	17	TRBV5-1	CASSLARDRILGTEAFF
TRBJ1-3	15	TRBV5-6	CASSTRVTSGNTIYF
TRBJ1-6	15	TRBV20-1	CSARQQGSGNSPLHF
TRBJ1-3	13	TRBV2	CASMKSSGNTIYF
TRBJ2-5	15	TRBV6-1	CASSRGGRGEETQYF
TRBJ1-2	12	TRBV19	CASSGRTSGYTF
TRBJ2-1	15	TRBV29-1	CSVEDRGSAYNEQFF
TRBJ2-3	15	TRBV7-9	CASSFRQGRTDTQYF
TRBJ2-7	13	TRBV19	CASSPDPWYEQYF
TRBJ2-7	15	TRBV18	CASSPPGPGAYEQYF
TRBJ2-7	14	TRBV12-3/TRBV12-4	CAISENSGGQEQYF
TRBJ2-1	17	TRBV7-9	CASSGSGRGNSYNEQFF
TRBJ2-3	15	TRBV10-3	CAIMTLAGSTDTQYF
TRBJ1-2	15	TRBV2	CASSWDSQANYGYTF
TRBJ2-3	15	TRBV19	CASKRLAGSTDTQYF
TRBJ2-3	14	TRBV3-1	CASSQAGGTDTQYF
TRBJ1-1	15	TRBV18	CASSPPYVINTEAFF
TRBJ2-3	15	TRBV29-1	CSVEFRDRGTDTQYF
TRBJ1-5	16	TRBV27	CASKQGNLYSNQPQHF
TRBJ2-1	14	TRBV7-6	CASSPSGPDNEQFF
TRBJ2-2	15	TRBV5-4	CASSRDTPNTGELFF
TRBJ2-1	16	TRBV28	CASSLFGQGNLNEQFF
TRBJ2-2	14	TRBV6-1	CASRAGGYDGELFF
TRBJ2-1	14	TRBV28	CASSTGLAATEQFF
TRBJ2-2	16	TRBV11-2	CASSFSLGVNTGELFF
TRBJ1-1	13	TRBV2	CASRLTENTEAFF
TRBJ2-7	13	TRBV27	CASRSGRAYEQYF
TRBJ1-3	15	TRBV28	CASSLAGDGRNTIYF
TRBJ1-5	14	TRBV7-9	CASSQSGGNQPQHF
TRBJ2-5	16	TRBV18	CASSPPLTGGQETQYF
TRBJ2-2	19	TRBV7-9	CASSSVGLAGGPNTGELFF
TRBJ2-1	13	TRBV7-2	CASSLDYYNEQFF
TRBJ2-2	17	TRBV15	CATSRDFGTGLTGELFF
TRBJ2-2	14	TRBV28	CASSLIRGLGELFF
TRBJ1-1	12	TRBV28	CASKDSAMKAFF
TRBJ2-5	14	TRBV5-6	CASIESPSEETQYF
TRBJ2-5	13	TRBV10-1	CASSASGGETQYF
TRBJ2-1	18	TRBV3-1	CASSQDPGSRLIYNEQFF
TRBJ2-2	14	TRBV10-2	CASGGGRNTGELFF
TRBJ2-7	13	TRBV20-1	CSATTGGAYEQYF
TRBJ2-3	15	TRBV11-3	CASSGNRDPTDTQYF
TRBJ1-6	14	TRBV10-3	CAIRSGQGNSPLHF